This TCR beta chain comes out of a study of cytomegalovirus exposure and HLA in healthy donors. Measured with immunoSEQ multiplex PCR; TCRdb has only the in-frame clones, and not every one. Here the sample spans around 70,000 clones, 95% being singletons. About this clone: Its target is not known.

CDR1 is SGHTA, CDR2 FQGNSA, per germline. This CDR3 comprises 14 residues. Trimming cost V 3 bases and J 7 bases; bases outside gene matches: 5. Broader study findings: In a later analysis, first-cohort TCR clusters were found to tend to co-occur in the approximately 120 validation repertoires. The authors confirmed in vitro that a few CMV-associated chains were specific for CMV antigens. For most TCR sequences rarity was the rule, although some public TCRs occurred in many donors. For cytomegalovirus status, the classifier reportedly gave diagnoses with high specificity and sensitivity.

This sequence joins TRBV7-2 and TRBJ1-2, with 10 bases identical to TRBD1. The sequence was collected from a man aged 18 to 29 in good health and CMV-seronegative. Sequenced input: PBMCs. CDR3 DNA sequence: TGTGCCAGCAGCTTGGGGGGACAGGGGCCTGGCTACACCTTC. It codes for CASSLGGQGPGYTF.